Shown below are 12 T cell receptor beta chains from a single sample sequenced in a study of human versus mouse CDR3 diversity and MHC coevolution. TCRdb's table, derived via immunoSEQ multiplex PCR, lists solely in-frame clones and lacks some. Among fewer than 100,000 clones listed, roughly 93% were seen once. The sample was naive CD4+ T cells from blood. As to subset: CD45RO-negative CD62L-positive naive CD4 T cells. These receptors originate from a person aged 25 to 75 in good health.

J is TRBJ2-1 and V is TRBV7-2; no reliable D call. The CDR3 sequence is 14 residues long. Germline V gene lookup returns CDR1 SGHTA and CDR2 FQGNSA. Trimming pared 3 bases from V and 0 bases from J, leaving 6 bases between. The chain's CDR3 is CASSFYVSYNEQFF. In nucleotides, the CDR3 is TGTGCCAGCAGCTTTTATGTCTCCTACAATGAGCAGTTCTTC.

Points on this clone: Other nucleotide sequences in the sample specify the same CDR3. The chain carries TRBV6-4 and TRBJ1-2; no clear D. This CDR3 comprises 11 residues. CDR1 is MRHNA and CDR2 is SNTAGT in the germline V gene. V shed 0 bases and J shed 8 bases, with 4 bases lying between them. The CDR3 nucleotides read TGTGCCAGCAGTGACTCGCGGGGCTACACCTTC. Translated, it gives CASSDSRGYTF.

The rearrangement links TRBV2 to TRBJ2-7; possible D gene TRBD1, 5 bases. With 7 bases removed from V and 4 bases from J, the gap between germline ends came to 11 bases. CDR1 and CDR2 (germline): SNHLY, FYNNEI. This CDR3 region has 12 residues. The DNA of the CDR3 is TGTGCCAGCATGACAGATGGTTACGAGCAGTACTTC. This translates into CASMTDGYEQYF.

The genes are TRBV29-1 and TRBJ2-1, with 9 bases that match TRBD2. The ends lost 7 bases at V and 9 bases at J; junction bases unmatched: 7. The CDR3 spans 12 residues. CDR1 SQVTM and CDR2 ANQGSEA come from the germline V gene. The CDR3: CSEERGAGEQFF. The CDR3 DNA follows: TGCAGCGAGGAGCGGGGGGCAGGTGAGCAGTTCTTC.

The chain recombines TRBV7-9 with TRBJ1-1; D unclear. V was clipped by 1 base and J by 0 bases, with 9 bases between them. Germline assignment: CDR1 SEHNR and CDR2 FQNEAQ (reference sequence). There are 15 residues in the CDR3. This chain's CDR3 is CASSLVPQMNTEAFF. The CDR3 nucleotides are TGTGCCAGCAGCTTAGTCCCACAAATGAACACTGAAGCTTTCTTT.

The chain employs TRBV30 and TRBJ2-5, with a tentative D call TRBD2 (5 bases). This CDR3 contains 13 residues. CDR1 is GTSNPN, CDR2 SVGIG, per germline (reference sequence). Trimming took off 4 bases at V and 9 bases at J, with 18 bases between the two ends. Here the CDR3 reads CAWTSSQERAQYF. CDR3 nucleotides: TGTGCCTGGACTAGCAGCCAAGAGAGGGCCCAGTACTTC.

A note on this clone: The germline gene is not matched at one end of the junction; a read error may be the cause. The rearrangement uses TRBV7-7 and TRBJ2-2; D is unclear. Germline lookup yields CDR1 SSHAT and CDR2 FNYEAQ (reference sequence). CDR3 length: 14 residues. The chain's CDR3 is CASSFVSGAGELFF. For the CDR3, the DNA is TGTGCTAGCAGCTTTGTCAGTGGAGCCGGGGAGCTGTTTTTT.

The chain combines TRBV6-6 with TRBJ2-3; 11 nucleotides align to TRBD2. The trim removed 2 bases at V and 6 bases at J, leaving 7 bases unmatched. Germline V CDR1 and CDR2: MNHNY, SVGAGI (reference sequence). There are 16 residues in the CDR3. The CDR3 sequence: CASSYRLAGGPDTQYF. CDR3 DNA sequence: TGTGCCAGCAGTTACCGCCTAGCGGGAGGCCCCGATACGCAGTATTTT.

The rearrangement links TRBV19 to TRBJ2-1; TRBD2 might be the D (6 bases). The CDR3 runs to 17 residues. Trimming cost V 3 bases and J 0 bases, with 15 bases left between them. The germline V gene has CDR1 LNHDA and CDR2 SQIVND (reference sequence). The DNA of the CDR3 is TGTGCCAGTAGTATCAATAGCGGTCAGAACTCCTACAATGAGCAGTTCTTC. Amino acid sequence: CASSINSGQNSYNEQFF.

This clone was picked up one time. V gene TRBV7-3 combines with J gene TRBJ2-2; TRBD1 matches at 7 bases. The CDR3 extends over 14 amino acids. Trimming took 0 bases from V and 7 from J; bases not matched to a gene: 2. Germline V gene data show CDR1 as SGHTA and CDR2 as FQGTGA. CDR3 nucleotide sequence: TGTGCCAGCAGCTTAACCCAGGGGGTCGGGGAGCTGTTTTTT. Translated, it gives CASSLTQGVGELFF.

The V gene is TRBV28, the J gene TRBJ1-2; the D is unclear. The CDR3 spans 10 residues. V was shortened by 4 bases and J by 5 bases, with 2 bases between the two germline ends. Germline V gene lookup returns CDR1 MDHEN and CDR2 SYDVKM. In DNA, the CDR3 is TGTGCCAGCAGTTCTTATGGCTACACCTTC. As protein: CASSSYGYTF.

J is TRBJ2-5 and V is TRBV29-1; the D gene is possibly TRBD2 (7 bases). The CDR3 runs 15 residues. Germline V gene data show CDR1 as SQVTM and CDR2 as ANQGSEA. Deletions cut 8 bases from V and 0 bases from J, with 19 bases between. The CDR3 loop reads CSSRGSSGHQETQYF. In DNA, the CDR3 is TGCAGCTCTAGGGGGTCTAGCGGACACCAAGAGACCCAGTACTTC.